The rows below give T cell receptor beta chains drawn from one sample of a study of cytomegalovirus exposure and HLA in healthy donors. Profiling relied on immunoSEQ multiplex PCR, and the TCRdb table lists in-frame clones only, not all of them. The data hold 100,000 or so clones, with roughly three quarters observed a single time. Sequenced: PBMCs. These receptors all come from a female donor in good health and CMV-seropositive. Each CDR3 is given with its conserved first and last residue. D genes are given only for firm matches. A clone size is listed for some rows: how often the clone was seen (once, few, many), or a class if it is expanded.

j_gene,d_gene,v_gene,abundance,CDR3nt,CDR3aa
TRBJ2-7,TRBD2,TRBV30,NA,TGTGCCTGGAGTGTCGGACTAGCCTACGAGCAGTACTTC,CAWSVGLAYEQYF
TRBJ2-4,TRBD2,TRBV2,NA,TGTGCCAGCAGGGGACCTCGGGGGGGCAAAAACATTCAGTACTTC,CASRGPRGGKNIQYF
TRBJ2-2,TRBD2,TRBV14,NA,TGTGCCAGCAGCCAACGGCCAGCGGGGGACACCGGGGAGCTGTTTTTT,CASSQRPAGDTGELFF
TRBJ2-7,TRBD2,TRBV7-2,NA,TGTGCCAGCAGCTTACGGGGGGTGGCGGGGGGTTCCTACGAGCAGTACTTC,CASSLRGVAGGSYEQYF
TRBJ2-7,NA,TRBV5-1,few,TGCGCCAGCAGCTTGGCCCCGACGGAGGGGAACTACGAGCAGTACTTC,CASSLAPTEGNYEQYF
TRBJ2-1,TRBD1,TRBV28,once,TGTGCCAGCAGCCAACGGACAGGGCCAATAGATGAGCAGTTCTTC,CASSQRTGPIDEQFF
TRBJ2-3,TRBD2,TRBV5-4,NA,TGTGCCAGCAGCTTACTAGCGGGGCCCACAGATACGCAGTATTTT,CASSLLAGPTDTQYF
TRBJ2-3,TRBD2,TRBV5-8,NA,TGTGCCAGCAGCTTGTATTCTAGCGGGTTTAGCACAGATACGCAGTATTTT,CASSLYSSGFSTDTQYF
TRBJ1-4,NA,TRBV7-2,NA,TGTGCCAGCAGCTCGGTGGGTGGAGCTAATGAAAAACTGTTTTTT,CASSSVGGANEKLFF
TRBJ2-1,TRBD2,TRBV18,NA,TGTGCCAGCTCACCGACACGTGGCGGGAGGAGGGCCTACAATGAGCAGTTCTTC,CASSPTRGGRRAYNEQFF
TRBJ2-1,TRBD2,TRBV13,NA,TGTGCCAGCAGCTTATACCAGCGGGAGGATGAGCAGTTCTTC,CASSLYQREDEQFF
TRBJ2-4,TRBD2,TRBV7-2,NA,TGTGCCAGCAGCTCTCCGACTAGCGGAGCCAAAAACATTCAGTACTTC,CASSSPTSGAKNIQYF
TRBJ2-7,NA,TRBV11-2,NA,TGTGCCAGCAGCCCCCCGCGGGCCCCCTACGAGCAGTACTTC,CASSPPRAPYEQYF
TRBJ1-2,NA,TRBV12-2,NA,TGTGCAAGTCGCTTACCCTCAGACAGGGTTTGGCGTGGCTACACCTTC,CASRLPSDRVWRGYTF
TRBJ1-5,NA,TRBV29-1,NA,TGCAGCGTTGCGCCAGACCCTGGAGGACAGCCCCAGCATTTT,CSVAPDPGGQPQHF
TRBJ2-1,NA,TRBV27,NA,TGTGCCAGCAGTTTAGTGACAGCAAATGAGCAGTTCTTC,CASSLVTANEQFF
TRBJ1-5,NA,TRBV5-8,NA,TGTGCCAGCAGCTGGGGGAAGGGGGGGGTAAGCAATCAGCCCCAGCATTTT,CASSWGKGGVSNQPQHF
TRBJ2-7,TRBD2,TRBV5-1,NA,TGCGCCAGCAGCCCACGGGAGGGGTACTACGAGCAGTACTTC,CASSPREGYYEQYF
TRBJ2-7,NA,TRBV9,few,TGTGCCAGCAGCGTAGAGACAGGAGCAGCAAATGAGCAGTACTTC,CASSVETGAANEQYF
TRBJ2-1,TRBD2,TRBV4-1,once,TGCGCCAGCAGCCAACCCGGACTAGCGGGGGGCCGGGGTGGGGACAATGAGCAGTTCTTC,CASSQPGLAGGRGGDNEQFF
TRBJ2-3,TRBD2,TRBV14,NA,TGTGCCAGCAGCCAAGATGGCGGGGGTGTGGGGGATACGCAGTATTTT,CASSQDGGGVGDTQYF
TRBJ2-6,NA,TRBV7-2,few,TGTGCCAGCAGCTTAGGACCGAACTCTGGGGCCAACGGCCTGACTTTC,CASSLGPNSGANGLTF
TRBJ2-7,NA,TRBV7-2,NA,TGTGCCAGCAGCCTACCCGAGGTTCCTCCGTACGAGCAGTACTTC,CASSLPEVPPYEQYF
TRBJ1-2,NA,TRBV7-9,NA,TGTGCCAGCAGCTTAGTAGTGAATGGCTACACCTTC,CASSLVVNGYTF
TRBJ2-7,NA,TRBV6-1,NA,TGTGCCAGCAGTGCCAGAACAGGGAAATTCGACGAGCAGTACTTC,CASSARTGKFDEQYF
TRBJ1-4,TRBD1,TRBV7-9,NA,TGTGCCAGCAGCTTAGGCGGGACAGGGGGTAGCGAAAAACTGTTTTTT,CASSLGGTGGSEKLFF
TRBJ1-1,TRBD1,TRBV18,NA,TGTGCCAGCTCACCCTCCGGGACAGCAAACACTGAAGCTTTCTTT,CASSPSGTANTEAFF
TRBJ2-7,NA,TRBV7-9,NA,TGTTCCAGCAGCCGGCCGGGGAGCTCCTACGAGCAGTACTTC,CSSSRPGSSYEQYF
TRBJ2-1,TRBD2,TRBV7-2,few,TGTGCCAGCAGCTTAGAACGGGGGGGCCGAGATGAGCAGTTCTTC,CASSLERGGRDEQFF
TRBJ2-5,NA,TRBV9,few,TGTGCCAGCAGCGTAGACTGGGGCTTACAAGAGACCCAGTACTTC,CASSVDWGLQETQYF
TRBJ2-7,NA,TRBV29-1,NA,TGCAGCGCCAGGGTTGGAGCCTACGAGCAGTACTTC,CSARVGAYEQYF
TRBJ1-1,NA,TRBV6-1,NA,TGTGCCAGCAGTGATCCCCATCTGAACACTGAAGCTTTCTTT,CASSDPHLNTEAFF
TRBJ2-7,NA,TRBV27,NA,TGTGCCAGCAGTTTATCCCGGGGTGCCTACGAGCAGTACTTC,CASSLSRGAYEQYF
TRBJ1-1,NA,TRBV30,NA,TGTGCCTGGAGTTCGTCGGGGTACACTGAAGCTTTCTTT,CAWSSSGYTEAFF
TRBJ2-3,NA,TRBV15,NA,TGTGCCACCAGCAGAGATCTCGGACTGGGGACAGATACGCAGTATTTT,CATSRDLGLGTDTQYF
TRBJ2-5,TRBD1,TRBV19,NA,TGTGCCAGTAGGGTAACAGGGGGCGGAGAGACCCAGTACTTC,CASRVTGGGETQYF
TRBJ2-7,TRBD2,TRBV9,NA,TGTGCCAGCAGCCCTGGGGGGGTTTACGAGCAGTACTTC,CASSPGGVYEQYF
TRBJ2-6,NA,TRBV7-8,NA,TGTGCCAGCAGCTTAGGAAGCAGGGAAGGGGCCAACGTCCTGACTTTC,CASSLGSREGANVLTF
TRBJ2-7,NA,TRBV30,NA,TGTGCCTGCTCGGGATTCTCCTACGAGCAGTACTTC,CACSGFSYEQYF
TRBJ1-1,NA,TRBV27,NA,TGTGCCAGCAGTGGTCCCTCAACAGGGTACACTGAAGCTTTCTTT,CASSGPSTGYTEAFF
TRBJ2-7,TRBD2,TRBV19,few,TGTGCCAGTAGCCTTTCCGGGGGAGGGTACGAGCAGTACTTC,CASSLSGGGYEQYF
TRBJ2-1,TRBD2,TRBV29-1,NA,TGCAGCGTCTCCTTTAGACTAGCGGACAATGAGCAGTTCTTC,CSVSFRLADNEQFF
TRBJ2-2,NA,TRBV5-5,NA,TGTGCCAGCAGCTTCGGCGGGACCGGGGAGCTGTTTTTT,CASSFGGTGELFF
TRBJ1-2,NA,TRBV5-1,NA,TGCGCCAGCAGCTTGGACAGGGCCGGCTATGGCTACACCTTC,CASSLDRAGYGYTF
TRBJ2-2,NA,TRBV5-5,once,TGTGCCAGCAGACCAGGATACACCGGGGAGCTGTTTTTT,CASRPGYTGELFF